These 4 T cell receptor beta chains originate from one sample sequenced in a study of Tregs in tolerant kidney transplant recipients. Data came from immunoSEQ multiplex PCR; TCRdb stores just in-frame clones and leaves some out. The data include about 15,000 clones; the top ten clones carry 3.5% to 4%. Recipients received nonmyeloablative bone marrow transplants from related graft donors, with transient mixed chimerism. Sequences were derived from CD4+ T cells from blood (PBMCs), sampled 12 months after the transplant. These receptor sequences come from a human patient who received a combined kidney and bone marrow transplant. Some T cells may be the graft donor's.

This clone shows up as medium-sized by frequency. The CDR3 goes on 3 residues after the read ends, and that part is filled in from the germline J gene. The chain recombines TRBV6-2 or TRBV6-3 with TRBJ1-1; D remains unclear. Germline lookup yields CDR1 MNHEY and CDR2 SVGEGT. CDR3 size: 13 residues. CDR3 amino acids: CASSYVGQIEAFF. The covered CDR3 bases are TGTGCCAGCAGTTACGTGGGCCAGATAGAA.

Comments on this clone: The read terminates 3 residues ahead of where the CDR3 ends, so the germline J gene completes it. This rearrangement joins TRBV2 to TRBJ2-4; 7 bases match TRBD1. Germline CDR1 SNHLY, CDR2 FYNNEI. This CDR3 contains 15 residues. V dropped 4 bases and J dropped 1; count of bases not matched to a gene: 4. Partial CDR3 DNA: TGTGCCAGCAGTGGGCAGGGGGAGGCCAAAAACATT. Its protein is CASSGQGEAKNI. The full CDR3 protein reads CASSGQGEAKNIQYF.

The CDR3: CASTSGQGTEQYF. CDR3 bases read: TGCGCCAGCACTAGCGGACAGGGAACCGAG. The chain has TRBV10-1 and TRBJ2-7; D may be TRBD1 (8 bases). Coverage ceases 3 residues before the CDR3 finishes, and the germline J gene fills in the end. The CDR3 has 13 amino acids. V shed 7 bases and J shed 6 bases, with 16 bases lying between them. In germline, CDR1 is WNHNN, CDR2 SYGVQD (reference sequence).

With regard to this clone: The CDR3 goes on 3 residues after the read ends, and that part is filled in from the germline J gene. The chain combines TRBV29-1 with TRBJ1-1; D may be TRBD1 (6 bases). V lost 5 bases to trimming and J lost 2 bases, with 12 bases between them. This CDR3 has 13 residues. Germline CDR1 SQVTM, CDR2 ANQGSEA. The CDR3 region is CSVSGQRNTEAFF. The DNA read from the CDR3 is TGCAGCGTTTCCGGACAGCGCAACACTGAA. Full variable domain (outside the CDR3, taken from reference TRBV29-1 and TRBJ1-1): SAVISQKPSRDICQRGTSLTIQCQVDSQVTMMFWYRQQPGQSLTLIATANQGSEATYESGFVIDKFPISRPNLTFSTLTVSNMSPEDSSIYLCSVSGQRNTEAFFGQGTRLTVV.